The TCR beta chain under discussion was sequenced for a study of a mutant IDH1 vaccine in newly diagnosed glioma. Study-wide points: With respect to changes in top peripheral T cell clonotypes, pseudoprogression seemed unrelated. Immune responses arising from the vaccine appeared in just under 95% of patients.

The sample's time point: week 23, last vaccination. Doses of 300 ug of mutant IDH1 20-mer peptide were given with topical imiquimod. Donors had new IDH1-mutant astrocytomas of WHO grade 3 or 4 (ATRX-lost). This CDR3 has 16 residues. V was pared by 2 bases and J by 0 bases, with 14 bases between. Germline V CDR1 and CDR2: MGHDK, SYGVNS. Produced via immunoSEQ multiplex PCR; TCRdb's table is partial and in-frame only. The sample carries roughly 43,000 clones, approximately 84% recorded once. Regarding this clone: Antigen: not known.

The chain couples TRBV25-1 to TRBJ2-7; tentative D call: TRBD2 (5 bases). The source material was PBMCs, sampled from a glioma patient whose treatment included an IDH1 peptide vaccine. This clonotype originated in a woman aged 18-29 years with glioma. Some clones in this sample may be carry-over from other donors' samples. CDR3: CASSEGGRQFSYEQYF. The CDR3 bases are TGTGCCAGCAGTGAAGGAGGTAGGCAGTTCTCCTACGAGCAGTACTTC.